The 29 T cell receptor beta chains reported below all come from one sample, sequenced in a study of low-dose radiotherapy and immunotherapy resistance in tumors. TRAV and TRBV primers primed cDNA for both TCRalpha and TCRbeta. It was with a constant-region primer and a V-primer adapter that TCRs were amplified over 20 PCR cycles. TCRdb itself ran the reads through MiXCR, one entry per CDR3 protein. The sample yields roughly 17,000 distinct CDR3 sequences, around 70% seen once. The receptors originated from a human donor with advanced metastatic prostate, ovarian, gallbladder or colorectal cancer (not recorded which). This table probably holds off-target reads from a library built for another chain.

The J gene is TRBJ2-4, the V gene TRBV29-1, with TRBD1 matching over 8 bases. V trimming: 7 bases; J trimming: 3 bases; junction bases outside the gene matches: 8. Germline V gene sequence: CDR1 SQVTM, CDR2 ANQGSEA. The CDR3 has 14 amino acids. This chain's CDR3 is CSAVSGGGKNIQYF. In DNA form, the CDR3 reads TGCAGCGCCGTGTCAGGGGGCGGCAAAAACATTCAGTACTTC.

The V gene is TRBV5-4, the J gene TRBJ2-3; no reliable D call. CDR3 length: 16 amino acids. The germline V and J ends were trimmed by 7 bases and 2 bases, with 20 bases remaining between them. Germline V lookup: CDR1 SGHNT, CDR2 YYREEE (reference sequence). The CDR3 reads CASGTENSLLTDTQYF. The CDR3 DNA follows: TGTGCCAGCGGCACGGAGAATTCACTGCTCACAGATACGCAGTATTTT. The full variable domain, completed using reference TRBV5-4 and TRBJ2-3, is ETGVTQSPTHLIKTRGQQVTLRCSSQSGHNTVSWYQQALGQGPQFIFQYYREEENGRGNFPPRFSGLQFPNYSSELNVNALELDDSALYLCASGTENSLLTDTQYFGPGTRLTVL.

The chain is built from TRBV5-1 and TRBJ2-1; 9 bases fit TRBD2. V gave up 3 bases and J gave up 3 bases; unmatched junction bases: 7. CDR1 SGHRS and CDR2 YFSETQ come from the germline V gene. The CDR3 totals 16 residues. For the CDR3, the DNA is TGCGCCAGCAGCTCAACTAGCGGGTTAGTCTACAATGAGCAGTTCTTC. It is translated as CASSSTSGLVYNEQFF.

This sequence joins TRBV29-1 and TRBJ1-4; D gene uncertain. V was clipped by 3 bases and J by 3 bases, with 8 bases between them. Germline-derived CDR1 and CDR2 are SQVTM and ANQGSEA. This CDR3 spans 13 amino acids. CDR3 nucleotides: TGCAGCGTTGACTATGGCGCTAATGAAAAACTGTTTTTT. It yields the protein CSVDYGANEKLFF.

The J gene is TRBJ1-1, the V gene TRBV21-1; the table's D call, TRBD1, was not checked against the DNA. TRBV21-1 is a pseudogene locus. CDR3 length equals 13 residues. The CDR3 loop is CAHGRGWNTEAFF. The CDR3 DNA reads TGTGCCCACGGTAGGGGGTGGAACACTGAAGCTTTCTTT.

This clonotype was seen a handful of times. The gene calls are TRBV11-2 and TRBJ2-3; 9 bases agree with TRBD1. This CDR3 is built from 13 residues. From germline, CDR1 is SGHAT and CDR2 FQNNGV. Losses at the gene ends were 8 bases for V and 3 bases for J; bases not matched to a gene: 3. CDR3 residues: CASEDRGTDTQYF. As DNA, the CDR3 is TGTGCCAGCGAGGACAGGGGAACAGATACGCAGTATTTT.

The CDR3 spells CASSLTSGRATEQYF. Here the CDR3 DNA reads TGTGCCAGCAGTTTGACTAGCGGGAGGGCCACTGAGCAGTACTTC. The chain combines TRBV28 with TRBJ2-7; 14 nucleotides agree with TRBD2. J was trimmed by 7 bases and V by 3 bases; bases with no gene match: 5. Germline V gene data show CDR1 as MDHEN and CDR2 as SYDVKM. CDR3 length: 15 amino acids.

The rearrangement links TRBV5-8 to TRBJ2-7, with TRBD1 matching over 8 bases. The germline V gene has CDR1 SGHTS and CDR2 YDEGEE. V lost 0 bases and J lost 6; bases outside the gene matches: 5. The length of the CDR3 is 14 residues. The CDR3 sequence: CASSLGTGSSEQYF. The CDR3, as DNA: TGTGCCAGCAGCTTGGGGACAGGGTCGAGCGAGCAGTACTTC.

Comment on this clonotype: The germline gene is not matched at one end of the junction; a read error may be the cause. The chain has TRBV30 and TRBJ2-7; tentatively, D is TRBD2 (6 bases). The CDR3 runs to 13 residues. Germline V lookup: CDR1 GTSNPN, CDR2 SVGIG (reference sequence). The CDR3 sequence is CAGRGSGPYEQYF. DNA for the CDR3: TGTGCCGGGAGAGGTAGCGGACCCTACGAGCAGTACTTC.

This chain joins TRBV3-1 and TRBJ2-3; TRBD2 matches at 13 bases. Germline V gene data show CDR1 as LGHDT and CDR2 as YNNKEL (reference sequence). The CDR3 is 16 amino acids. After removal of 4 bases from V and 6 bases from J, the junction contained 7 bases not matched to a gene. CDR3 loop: CASSRRTSGGVDTQYF. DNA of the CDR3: TGTGCCAGCAGCCGGCGGACTAGCGGGGGAGTGGATACGCAGTATTTT.

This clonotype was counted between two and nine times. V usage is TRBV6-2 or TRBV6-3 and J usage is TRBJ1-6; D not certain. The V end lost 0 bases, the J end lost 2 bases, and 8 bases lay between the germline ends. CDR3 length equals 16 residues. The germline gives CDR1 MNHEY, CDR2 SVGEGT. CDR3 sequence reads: CASSYSRAAYNSPLHF. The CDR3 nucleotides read TGTGCCAGCAGTTACTCCCGGGCAGCCTATAATTCACCCCTCCACTTT.

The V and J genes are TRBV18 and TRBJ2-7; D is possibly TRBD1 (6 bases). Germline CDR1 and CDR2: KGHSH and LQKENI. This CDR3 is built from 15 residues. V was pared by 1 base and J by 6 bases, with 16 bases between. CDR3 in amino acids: CASSPLEGDRGEQYF. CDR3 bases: TGTGCCAGCTCACCACTAGAGGGGGACCGGGGCGAGCAGTACTTC.

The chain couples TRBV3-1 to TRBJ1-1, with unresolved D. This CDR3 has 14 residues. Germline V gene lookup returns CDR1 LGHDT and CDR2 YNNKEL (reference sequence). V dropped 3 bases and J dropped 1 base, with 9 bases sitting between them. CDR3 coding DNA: TGTGCCAGCAGCCACTGGGCGCCGAACACTGAAGCTTTCTTT. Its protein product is CASSHWAPNTEAFF.

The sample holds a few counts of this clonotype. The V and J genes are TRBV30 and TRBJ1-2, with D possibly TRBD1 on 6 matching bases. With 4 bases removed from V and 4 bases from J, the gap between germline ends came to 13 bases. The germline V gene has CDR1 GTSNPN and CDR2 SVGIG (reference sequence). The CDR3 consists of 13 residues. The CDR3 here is CAWNAAGAYGYTF. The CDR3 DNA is TGTGCCTGGAACGCCGCGGGGGCCTATGGCTACACCTTC. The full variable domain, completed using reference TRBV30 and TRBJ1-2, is SQTIHQWPATLVQPVGSPLSLECTVEGTSNPNLYWYRQAAGRGLQLLFYSVGIGQISSEVPQNLSASRPQDRQFILSSKKLLLSDSGFYLCAWNAAGAYGYTFGSGTRLTVV.

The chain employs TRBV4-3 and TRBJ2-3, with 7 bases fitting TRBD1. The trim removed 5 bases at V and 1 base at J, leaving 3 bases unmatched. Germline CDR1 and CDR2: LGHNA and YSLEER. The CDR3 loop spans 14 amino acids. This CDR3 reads CASSSGQGTDTQYF. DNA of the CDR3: TGCGCCAGCAGCTCCGGACAGGGCACAGATACGCAGTATTTT.

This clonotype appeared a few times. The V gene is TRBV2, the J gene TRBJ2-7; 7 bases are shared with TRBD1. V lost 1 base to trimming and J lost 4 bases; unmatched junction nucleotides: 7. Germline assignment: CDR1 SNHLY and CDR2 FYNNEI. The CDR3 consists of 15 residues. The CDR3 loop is CASSEDVGGGYEQYF. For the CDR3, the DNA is TGTGCCAGCAGTGAAGATGTAGGGGGCGGGTACGAGCAGTACTTC.

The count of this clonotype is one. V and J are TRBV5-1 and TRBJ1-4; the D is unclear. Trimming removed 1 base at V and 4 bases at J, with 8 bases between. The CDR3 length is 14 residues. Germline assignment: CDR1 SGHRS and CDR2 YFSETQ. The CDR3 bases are TGCGCCAGCAGCTTGAATGGAGTTAATGAAAAACTGTTTTTT. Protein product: CASSLNGVNEKLFF.

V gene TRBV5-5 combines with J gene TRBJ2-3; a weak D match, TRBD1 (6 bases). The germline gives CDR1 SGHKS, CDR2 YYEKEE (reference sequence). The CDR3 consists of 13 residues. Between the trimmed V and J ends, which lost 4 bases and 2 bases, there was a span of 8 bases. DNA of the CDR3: TGTGCCAGCAGCGGGGACATCACAGATACGCAGTATTTT. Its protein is CASSGDITDTQYF.

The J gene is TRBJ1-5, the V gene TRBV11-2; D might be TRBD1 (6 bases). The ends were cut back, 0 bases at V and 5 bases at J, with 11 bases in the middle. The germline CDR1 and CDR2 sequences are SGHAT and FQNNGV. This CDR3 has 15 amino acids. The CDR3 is CASSLDQGTYQPQHF. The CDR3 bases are TGTGCCAGCAGCTTAGACCAGGGGACCTATCAGCCCCAGCATTTT.

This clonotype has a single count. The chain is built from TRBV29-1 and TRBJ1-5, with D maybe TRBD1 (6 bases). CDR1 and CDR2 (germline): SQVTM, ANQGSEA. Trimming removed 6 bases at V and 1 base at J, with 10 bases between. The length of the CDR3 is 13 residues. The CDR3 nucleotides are TGCAGCGTACGGGGGCAGAGCAATCAGCCCCAGCATTTT. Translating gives CSVRGQSNQPQHF.

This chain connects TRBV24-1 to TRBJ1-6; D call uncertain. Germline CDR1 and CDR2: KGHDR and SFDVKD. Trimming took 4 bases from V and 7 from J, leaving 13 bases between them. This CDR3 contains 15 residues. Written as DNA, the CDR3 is TGTGCCACCAGTGACTACACAAGAGAAAATTCACCCCTCCACTTT. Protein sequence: CATSDYTRENSPLHF.

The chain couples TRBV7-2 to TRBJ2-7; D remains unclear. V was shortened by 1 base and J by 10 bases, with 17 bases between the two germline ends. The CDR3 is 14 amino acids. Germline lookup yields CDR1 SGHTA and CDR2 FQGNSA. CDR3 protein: CASSLVKGPTDQYF. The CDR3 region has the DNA TGTGCCAGCAGCTTAGTAAAGGGTCCGACGGATCAGTACTTC. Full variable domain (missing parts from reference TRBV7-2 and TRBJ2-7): GAGVSQSPSNKVTEKGKDVELRCDPISGHTALYWYRQSLGQGLEFLIYFQGNSAPDKSGLPSDRFSAERTGGSVSTLTIQRTQQEDSAVYLCASSLVKGPTDQYFGPGTRLTVT.

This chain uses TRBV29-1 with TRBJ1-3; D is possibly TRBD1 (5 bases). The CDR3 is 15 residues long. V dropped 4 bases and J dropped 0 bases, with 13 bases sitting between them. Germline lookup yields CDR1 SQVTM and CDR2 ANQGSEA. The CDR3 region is CSVGTPGLSGNTIYF. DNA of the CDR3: TGCAGCGTTGGTACCCCGGGGCTCTCTGGAAACACCATATATTTT.

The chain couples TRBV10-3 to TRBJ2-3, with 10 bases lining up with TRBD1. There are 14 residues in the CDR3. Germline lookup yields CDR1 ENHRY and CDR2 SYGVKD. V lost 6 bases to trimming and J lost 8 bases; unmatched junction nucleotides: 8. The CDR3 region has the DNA TGTGCCATCAGCGGACAGGGGGGGTCAGGTACGCAGTATTTT. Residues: CAISGQGGSGTQYF.

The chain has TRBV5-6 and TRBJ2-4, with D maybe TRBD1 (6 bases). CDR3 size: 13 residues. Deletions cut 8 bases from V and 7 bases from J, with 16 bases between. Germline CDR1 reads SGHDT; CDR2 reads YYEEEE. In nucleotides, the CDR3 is TGTGCCAGTGAACAGGGTTCTATGAACATTCAGTACTTC. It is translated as CASEQGSMNIQYF.

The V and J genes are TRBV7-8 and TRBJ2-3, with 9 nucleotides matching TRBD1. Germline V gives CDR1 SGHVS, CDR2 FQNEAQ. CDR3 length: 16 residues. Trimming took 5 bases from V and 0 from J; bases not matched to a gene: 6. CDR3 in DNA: TGTGCCAGCAGCCGACAGGGGGGTCACAGCACAGATACGCAGTATTTT. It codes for CASSRQGGHSTDTQYF.

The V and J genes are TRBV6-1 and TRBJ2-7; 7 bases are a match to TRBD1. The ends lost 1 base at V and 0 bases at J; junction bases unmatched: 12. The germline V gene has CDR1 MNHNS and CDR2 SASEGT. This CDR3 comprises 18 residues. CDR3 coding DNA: TGTGCCAGCAGTGAAGTTTACAGGGGTTTTGGGTCCTCCTACGAGCAGTACTTC. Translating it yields CASSEVYRGFGSSYEQYF.

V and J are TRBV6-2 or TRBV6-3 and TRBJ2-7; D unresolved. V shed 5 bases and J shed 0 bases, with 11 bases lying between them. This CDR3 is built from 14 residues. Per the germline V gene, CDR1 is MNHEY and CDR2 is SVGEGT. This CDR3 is CASSGGRGSYEQYF. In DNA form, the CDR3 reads TGTGCCAGCAGTGGTGGACGCGGCTCCTACGAGCAGTACTTC.

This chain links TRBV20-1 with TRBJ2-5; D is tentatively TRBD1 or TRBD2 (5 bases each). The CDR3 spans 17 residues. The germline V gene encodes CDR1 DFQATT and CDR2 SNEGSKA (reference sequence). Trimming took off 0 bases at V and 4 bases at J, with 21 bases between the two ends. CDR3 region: CSARDSGPKSSAETQYF. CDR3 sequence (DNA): TGCAGTGCTAGAGATTCGGGACCAAAAAGTAGTGCAGAGACCCAGTACTTC.